These T cell receptor beta chains were read from a single sample in a study of T cells in Graves' hyperthyroidism and ophthalmopathy. TCRdb independently ran MiXCR on the multiplex PCR reads; one entry per CDR3 protein. The sample has a few hundred thousand distinct CDR3 sequences, roughly 25% seen once; the top ten hold about 70%. Sequencing was performed on blood. The receptor source for this set is a man in his forties or fifties with Graves' hyperthyroidism. The CDR3 runs from the conserved cysteine through the conserved F or W. Each record gives: J gene, clone size, V gene, CDR3 protein. The size field is filled for only some rows; it gives once, few, many or a size class.

j_call: TRBJ2-7; clone_size: many; v_call: TRBV7-4; cdr3_aa: CASSLKRSEGRWEQYF
j_call: TRBJ2-1; clone_size: few; v_call: TRBV12-3/TRBV12-4; cdr3_aa: CASSLKVGRNEQFF
j_call: TRBJ2-7; clone_size: NA; v_call: TRBV20-1; cdr3_aa: CSATSGTGAGEQYF
j_call: TRBJ1-1; clone_size: NA; v_call: TRBV19; cdr3_aa: CASSMQGLATEAFF
j_call: TRBJ2-1; clone_size: few; v_call: TRBV10-2; cdr3_aa: CASSDASGSPDEQFF
j_call: TRBJ2-5; clone_size: few; v_call: TRBV20-1; cdr3_aa: CSAKGREGLETQYF
j_call: TRBJ2-2; clone_size: few; v_call: TRBV30; cdr3_aa: CAWSQGGYTGELFF
j_call: TRBJ2-4; clone_size: NA; v_call: TRBV20-1; cdr3_aa: CSAKTGMNIQYF
j_call: TRBJ2-1; clone_size: many; v_call: TRBV20-1; cdr3_aa: CSATGTSGSSNEQFF
j_call: TRBJ1-2; clone_size: few; v_call: TRBV29-1; cdr3_aa: CSVLVLGHGYTF
j_call: TRBJ2-6; clone_size: NA; v_call: TRBV19; cdr3_aa: CASSFTGGSGANVLTF
j_call: TRBJ2-2; clone_size: NA; v_call: TRBV14; cdr3_aa: CASSPIASTGELFF
j_call: TRBJ2-3; clone_size: NA; v_call: TRBV30; cdr3_aa: CAWSAPGLAENGAHTDTQYF
j_call: TRBJ1-5; clone_size: NA; v_call: TRBV30; cdr3_aa: CAWSVSMFPGGNQPQHF
j_call: TRBJ1-2; clone_size: NA; v_call: TRBV12-3/TRBV12-4; cdr3_aa: CASTLTRTGNYGYTF
j_call: TRBJ1-4; clone_size: few; v_call: TRBV5-1; cdr3_aa: CASSSAGTGRPKLFF
j_call: TRBJ2-3; clone_size: few; v_call: TRBV2; cdr3_aa: CASSVDRGLSTDTQYF
j_call: TRBJ2-1; clone_size: NA; v_call: TRBV3-1; cdr3_aa: CASSRETYNEQFF
j_call: TRBJ2-7; clone_size: few; v_call: TRBV6-1; cdr3_aa: CASSSHRGRSIHEQYF
j_call: TRBJ2-3; clone_size: NA; v_call: TRBV6-6; cdr3_aa: CASSYFGPSDTQYF
j_call: TRBJ1-2; clone_size: NA; v_call: TRBV7-8; cdr3_aa: CASSFLGTNYGYTF
j_call: TRBJ2-1; clone_size: NA; v_call: TRBV9; cdr3_aa: CASSVSGSSNEQFF
j_call: TRBJ1-2; clone_size: few; v_call: TRBV6-1; cdr3_aa: CASIPSRGIYGYTF
j_call: TRBJ2-1; clone_size: many; v_call: TRBV28; cdr3_aa: CASSLTSSYNEQFF
j_call: TRBJ1-1; clone_size: NA; v_call: TRBV12-3/TRBV12-4; cdr3_aa: CASSRWGGAIMNTEAFF
j_call: TRBJ1-2; clone_size: NA; v_call: TRBV2; cdr3_aa: CASSNRGNGYTF
j_call: TRBJ2-5; clone_size: few; v_call: TRBV5-1; cdr3_aa: CASSSPSGRDETQYF
j_call: TRBJ1-5; clone_size: NA; v_call: TRBV3-1; cdr3_aa: CASSQGPQPQHF
j_call: TRBJ2-1; clone_size: NA; v_call: TRBV25-1; cdr3_aa: CASSEYIQGGPFF
j_call: TRBJ2-1; clone_size: many; v_call: TRBV10-3; cdr3_aa: CAISRTSGGNEQFF
j_call: TRBJ2-5; clone_size: few; v_call: TRBV11-2; cdr3_aa: CASSFTTSGQETQYF
j_call: TRBJ1-1; clone_size: NA; v_call: TRBV4-1; cdr3_aa: CASSQVSGGSGEAFF
j_call: TRBJ2-7; clone_size: few; v_call: TRBV11-3; cdr3_aa: CASSLAASVSYEQYF
j_call: TRBJ2-5; clone_size: many; v_call: TRBV18; cdr3_aa: CASSPSELSQYF
j_call: TRBJ1-1; clone_size: few; v_call: TRBV11-2; cdr3_aa: CASSLTGIEAFF
j_call: TRBJ2-7; clone_size: few; v_call: TRBV11-3; cdr3_aa: CASSLDRRGFISYEQYF
j_call: TRBJ2-3; clone_size: NA; v_call: TRBV12-3/TRBV12-4; cdr3_aa: CASSPQARVSSDTQYF
j_call: TRBJ2-2; clone_size: NA; v_call: TRBV3-1; cdr3_aa: CASSQDDRGNTGELFF
j_call: TRBJ2-5; clone_size: few; v_call: TRBV29-1; cdr3_aa: CSVEVPGQETQYF
j_call: TRBJ2-5; clone_size: many; v_call: TRBV20-1; cdr3_aa: CSASRRSETQYF
j_call: TRBJ1-1; clone_size: many; v_call: TRBV27; cdr3_aa: CASSLQGMNTEAFF
j_call: TRBJ2-7; clone_size: few; v_call: TRBV20-1; cdr3_aa: CSAAGTGHYEQYF
j_call: TRBJ2-1; clone_size: NA; v_call: TRBV7-3; cdr3_aa: CASSLAGQTYNEQFF
j_call: TRBJ2-1; clone_size: few; v_call: TRBV7-6; cdr3_aa: CASSTTVDSYNEQFF
j_call: TRBJ2-3; clone_size: few; v_call: TRBV9; cdr3_aa: CASSPGDPSTDTQYF
j_call: TRBJ2-3; clone_size: many; v_call: TRBV12-3/TRBV12-4; cdr3_aa: CASSLELGGLPTDTQYF
j_call: TRBJ2-2; clone_size: few; v_call: TRBV29-1; cdr3_aa: CSVSGAGFPGELFF